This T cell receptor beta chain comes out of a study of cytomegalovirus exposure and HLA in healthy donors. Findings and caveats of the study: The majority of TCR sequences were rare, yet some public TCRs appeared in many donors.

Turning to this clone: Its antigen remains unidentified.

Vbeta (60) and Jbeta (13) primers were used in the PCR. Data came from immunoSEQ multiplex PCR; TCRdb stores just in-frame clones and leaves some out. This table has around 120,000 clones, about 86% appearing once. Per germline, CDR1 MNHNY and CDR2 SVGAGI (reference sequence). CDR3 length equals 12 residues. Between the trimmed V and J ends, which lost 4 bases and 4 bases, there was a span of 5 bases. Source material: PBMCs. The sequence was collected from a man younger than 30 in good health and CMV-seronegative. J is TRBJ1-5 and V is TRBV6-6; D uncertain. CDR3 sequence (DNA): TGTGCCAGCAGTTCCTTTAATCAGCCCCAGCATTTT. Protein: CASSSFNQPQHF.